The clone carrying this T cell receptor beta chain was seen once. Its antigen is still unknown. The study ran its PCR with 60 Vbeta and 13 Jbeta primers. TCRdb's copy holds only in-frame clones and misses some; the assay was immunoSEQ multiplex PCR. The sample yields under 200,000 clones, about 68% seen once. The data derive from a study of cytomegalovirus exposure and HLA in healthy donors. Germline V lookup: CDR1 SGHTA, CDR2 FQGNSA. This CDR3 comprises 14 residues. V lost 7 bases and J 7 bases, leaving 19 bases between the germline ends. Study observations and caveats: Across HLA loci, a later analysis found differing TCR association rates, with DRB1 most and HLA-C fewest. A later analysis appeared to link common viral pathogens to several of the most significant clusters. Later analysis suggested most CMV-associated TCR beta chains were HLA-restricted.

The sequence derives from a female donor in good health and CMV-seronegative. The rearrangement uses TRBV7-2 and TRBJ1-2, with a tentative D call TRBD1 (5 bases). The sequenced sample was PBMCs. DNA of the CDR3: TGTGCCAGCACCCCGGGGGGAGTTCCAGGTGGCTACACCTTC. This codes for CASTPGGVPGGYTF. The entire variable domain, with the rest obtained from reference TRBV7-2 and TRBJ1-2, is as follows: GAGVSQSPSNKVTEKGKDVELRCDPISGHTALYWYRQSLGQGLEFLIYFQGNSAPDKSGLPSDRFSAERTGGSVSTLTIQRTQQEDSAVYLCASTPGGVPGGYTFGSGTRLTVV.